This T cell receptor beta chain appears in the sequencing data of a study of response to subunit inactivated influenza vaccine. Study-level points and caveats: Each seasonal influenza vaccination recruits few new T cells, the authors suggested.

With respect to this clonotype: The antigen is not known.

TCRdb re-called the RT-PCR reads with MiXCR, one entry per CDR3 protein. The data hold more than 700,000 distinct CDR3 sequences, with 21% observed a single time. The starting material was PBMCs from blood, obtained 5 days after vaccination. This receptor was identified in a man over 45 who received an inactivated influenza vaccine.

CDR3 nucleotide sequence: TGTGCCAGCAGTTCCCCAGATTCCAAGGAGCAGTACTTC. This codes for CASSSPDSKEQYF. The chain is built from TRBV28 and TRBJ2-7, with D unclear. In germline, CDR1 is MDHEN, CDR2 SYDVKM. V lost 4 bases to trimming and J lost 7 bases, with 14 bases between them. The CDR3 loop spans 13 amino acids.